These T cell receptor beta chains were read from a single sample in a study of blood T cell repertoires in COVID-19. The repertoire was sequenced with immunoSEQ multiplex PCR; TCRdb's copy has only in-frame clones and lacks some. The sample comprises about 330,000 clones, about 90% of which are singletons, and about 5% rests with the top ten. Sequenced: PBMCs or T cells enriched from blood (not recorded which). The receptors shown here come from a man younger than 40 who had recovered from COVID-19. The CDR3 runs from the conserved cysteine through the conserved F or W. Fields, in order: J gene, V gene, CDR3 protein.

J gene: TRBJ2-1; V gene: TRBV15; CDR3 protein: CATSKGLAGDNEQFF
J gene: TRBJ2-2; V gene: TRBV6-5; CDR3 protein: CASSSRDSPNTGELFF
J gene: TRBJ2-3; V gene: TRBV5-4; CDR3 protein: CASSLRQGGTDTQYF
J gene: TRBJ1-5; V gene: TRBV2; CDR3 protein: CASSDGQVILRPQHF
J gene: TRBJ2-1; V gene: TRBV30; CDR3 protein: CAWRGPGGNEQFF
J gene: TRBJ1-2; V gene: TRBV28; CDR3 protein: CASRKTGQGAEGYTF
J gene: TRBJ1-2; V gene: TRBV14; CDR3 protein: CASSLGPGGNYGYTF
J gene: TRBJ1-5; V gene: TRBV2; CDR3 protein: CASVIFPGSPQHF
J gene: TRBJ1-5; V gene: TRBV28; CDR3 protein: CASSLLDNSNQPQHF
J gene: TRBJ2-1; V gene: TRBV4-2; CDR3 protein: CASSQEGGGSYNEQFF
J gene: TRBJ2-2; V gene: TRBV28; CDR3 protein: CASSSGTGDTGELFF
J gene: TRBJ2-5; V gene: TRBV7-9; CDR3 protein: CASSPGLAGGQETQYF
J gene: TRBJ1-1; V gene: TRBV5-1; CDR3 protein: CASSSDRVYEAFF
J gene: TRBJ1-3; V gene: TRBV7-6; CDR3 protein: CASSRKDSSGNTIYF